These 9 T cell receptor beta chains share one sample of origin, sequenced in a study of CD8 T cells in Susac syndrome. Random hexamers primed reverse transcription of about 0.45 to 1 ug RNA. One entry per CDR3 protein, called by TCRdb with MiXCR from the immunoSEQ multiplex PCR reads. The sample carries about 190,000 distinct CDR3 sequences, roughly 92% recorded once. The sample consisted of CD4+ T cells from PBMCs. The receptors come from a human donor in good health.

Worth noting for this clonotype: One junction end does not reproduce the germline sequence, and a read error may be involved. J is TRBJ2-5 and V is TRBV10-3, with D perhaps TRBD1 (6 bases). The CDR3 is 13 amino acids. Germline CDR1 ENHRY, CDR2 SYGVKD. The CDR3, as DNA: TGTGCCATCAGTGAGACAGGGCTGGGAGATGATAACTTC. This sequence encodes CAISETGLGDDNF.

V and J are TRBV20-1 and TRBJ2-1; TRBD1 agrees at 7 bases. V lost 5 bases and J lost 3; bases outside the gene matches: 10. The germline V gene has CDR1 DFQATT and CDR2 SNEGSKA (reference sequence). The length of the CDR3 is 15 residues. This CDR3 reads CSAALDRSLYNEQFF. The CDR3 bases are TGCAGTGCTGCGTTGGACAGGAGTCTCTACAATGAGCAGTTCTTC.

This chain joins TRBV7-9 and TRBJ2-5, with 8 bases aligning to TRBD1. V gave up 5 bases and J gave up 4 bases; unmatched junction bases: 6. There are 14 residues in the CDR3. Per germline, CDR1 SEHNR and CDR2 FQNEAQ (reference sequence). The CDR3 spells CASSTGQGRETQYF. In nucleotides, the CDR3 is TGTGCCAGCAGCACCGGACAGGGACGAGAGACCCAGTACTTC.

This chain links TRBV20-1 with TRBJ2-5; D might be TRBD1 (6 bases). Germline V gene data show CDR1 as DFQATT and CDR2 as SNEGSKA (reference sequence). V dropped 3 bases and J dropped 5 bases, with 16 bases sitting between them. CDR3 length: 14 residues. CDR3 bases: TGCAGTGCTAGCCGAGTGGCAGGGGTGGAGACCCAGTACTTC. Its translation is CSASRVAGVETQYF.

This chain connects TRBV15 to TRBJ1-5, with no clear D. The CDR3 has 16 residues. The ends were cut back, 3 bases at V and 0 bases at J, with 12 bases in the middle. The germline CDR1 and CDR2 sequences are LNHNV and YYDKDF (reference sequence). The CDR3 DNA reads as TGTGCCACCAGCAGGAGAGGCGGGCCTAGCAATCAGCCCCAGCATTTT. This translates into CATSRRGGPSNQPQHF.

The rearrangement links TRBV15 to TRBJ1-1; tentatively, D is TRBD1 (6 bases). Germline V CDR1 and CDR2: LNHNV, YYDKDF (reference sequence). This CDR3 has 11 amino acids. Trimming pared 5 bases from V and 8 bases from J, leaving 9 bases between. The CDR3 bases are TGTGCCACCAGCCAAGACAGGGAAGCTTTCTTT. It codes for CATSQDREAFF.

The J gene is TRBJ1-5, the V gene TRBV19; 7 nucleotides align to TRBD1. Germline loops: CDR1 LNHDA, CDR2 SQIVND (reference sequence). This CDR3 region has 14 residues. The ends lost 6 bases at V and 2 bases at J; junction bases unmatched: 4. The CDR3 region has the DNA TGTGCCAGTAGGCGACAGGGTGGCAATCAGCCCCAGCATTTT. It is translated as CASRRQGGNQPQHF.

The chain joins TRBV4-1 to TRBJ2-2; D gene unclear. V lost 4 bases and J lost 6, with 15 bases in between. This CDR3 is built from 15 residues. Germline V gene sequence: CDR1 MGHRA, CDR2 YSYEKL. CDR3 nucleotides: TGCGCCAGCAGCCGCCTCGTCGACATGGCCGGGGAGCTGTTTTTT. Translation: CASSRLVDMAGELFF.

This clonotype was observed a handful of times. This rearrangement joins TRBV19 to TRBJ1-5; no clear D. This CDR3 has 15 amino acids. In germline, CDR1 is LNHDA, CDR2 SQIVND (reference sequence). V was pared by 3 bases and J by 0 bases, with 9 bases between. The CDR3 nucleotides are TGTGCCAGTAGTATCGGGCCGAATAGCAATCAGCCCCAGCATTTT. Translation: CASSIGPNSNQPQHF.